The rows below give T cell receptor beta chains drawn from one sample of a study of shared clonotypes between healthy human individuals. The method was immunoSEQ multiplex PCR; TCRdb's version includes in-frame clones alone and lacks a portion of them. The sample has 2 million to 3 million clones, roughly 93% seen once. Sequenced input: naive CD4+ T cells from PBMCs. These TCRs come from a young man in good health. Some clones in this sample may be carry-over from other donors' samples. CDR3s include the opening cysteine and the closing phenylalanine or tryptophan. The order of the fields is J gene, V gene, clone size, D gene, CDR3 DNA, CDR3 protein. The D gene is left open where the match is weak. Size tells how often a clone was seen (once, few, many) or the class of an expanded clone, and some rows leave it out.

J gene: TRBJ2-3
V gene: TRBV2
clone size: NA
D gene: TRBD1
CDR3 DNA: TGTGCCAGCAGGCAGGGGACAGTGCCAGATACGCAGTATTTT
CDR3 protein: CASRQGTVPDTQYF

J gene: TRBJ2-1
V gene: TRBV14
clone size: NA
D gene: TRBD2
CDR3 DNA: TGTGCCAGCAGCCAGCCGGGACTAGCGGGAGGGCGACCCTACAATGAGCAGTTCTTC
CDR3 protein: CASSQPGLAGGRPYNEQFF

J gene: TRBJ2-5
V gene: TRBV25-1
clone size: NA
D gene: TRBD2
CDR3 DNA: TGTGCCAGCAGTGAATTGTCGCGAGCTAGCGGGTACCAAGAGACCCAGTACTTC
CDR3 protein: CASSELSRASGYQETQYF

J gene: TRBJ2-1
V gene: TRBV2
clone size: NA
D gene: NA
CDR3 DNA: TGTGCCAGCATCCGGACAGCTACGAGCTCCTACAATGAGCAGTTCTTC
CDR3 protein: CASIRTATSSYNEQFF

J gene: TRBJ1-1
V gene: TRBV27
clone size: once
D gene: NA
CDR3 DNA: TGTGCCAGCAGTTTATGGGGGGCGCTCACTGAAGCTTTCTTT
CDR3 protein: CASSLWGALTEAFF

J gene: TRBJ2-7
V gene: TRBV6-5
clone size: NA
D gene: NA
CDR3 DNA: TGTGCCAGCAGTTCACAGACAGGCTCCGAGCAGTACTTC
CDR3 protein: CASSSQTGSEQYF

J gene: TRBJ2-7
V gene: TRBV2
clone size: NA
D gene: NA
CDR3 DNA: TGTGCCAGCGCTTACCTGTTATTGGAGCAGTACTTC
CDR3 protein: CASAYLLLEQYF

J gene: TRBJ2-3
V gene: TRBV14
clone size: once
D gene: NA
CDR3 DNA: TGTGCCAGCAGCCACTCGTGGGTCGGGAAGACAGATACGCAGTATTTT
CDR3 protein: CASSHSWVGKTDTQYF

J gene: TRBJ1-1
V gene: TRBV25-1
clone size: NA
D gene: TRBD1
CDR3 DNA: TGTGCCAGCTTGGGCCAACAGGGGTGGTACGGCACTGAAGCTTTCTTT
CDR3 protein: CASLGQQGWYGTEAFF

J gene: TRBJ2-3
V gene: TRBV5-5
clone size: NA
D gene: TRBD1
CDR3 DNA: TGTGCCAGCAGCTTGGACAGGGGCTGGGGAGATACGCAGTATTTT
CDR3 protein: CASSLDRGWGDTQYF

J gene: TRBJ2-7
V gene: TRBV7-2
clone size: NA
D gene: TRBD2
CDR3 DNA: TGTGCCAGCAGCTCCTCTACTAGCGGGCGGTCCTACGAGCAGTACTTC
CDR3 protein: CASSSSTSGRSYEQYF

J gene: TRBJ1-1
V gene: TRBV28
clone size: NA
D gene: NA
CDR3 DNA: TGTGCCAGCAGACAACAGAGAAGGGAAGCTTTCTTT
CDR3 protein: CASRQQRREAFF

J gene: TRBJ2-7
V gene: TRBV7-2
clone size: NA
D gene: NA
CDR3 DNA: TGTGCCAGCAGCTTAGGTTGGTTAACGGTAGAGCAGTACTTC
CDR3 protein: CASSLGWLTVEQYF

J gene: TRBJ2-7
V gene: TRBV9
clone size: NA
D gene: NA
CDR3 DNA: TGTGCCAGCAGCGTAGGGCAGTACTACGAGCAGTACTTC
CDR3 protein: CASSVGQYYEQYF

J gene: TRBJ1-1
V gene: TRBV5-1
clone size: NA
D gene: TRBD1
CDR3 DNA: TGCGCCAGCAGCCGCCAGACAGGGGGCGCGAACACTGAAGCTTTCTTT
CDR3 protein: CASSRQTGGANTEAFF

J gene: TRBJ1-4
V gene: TRBV4-3
clone size: NA
D gene: TRBD1
CDR3 DNA: TGCGCCAGCAGCCAAGATCGCGCCGGGACAGGCGATGAAAAACTGTTTTTT
CDR3 protein: CASSQDRAGTGDEKLFF

J gene: TRBJ2-1
V gene: TRBV9
clone size: NA
D gene: TRBD2
CDR3 DNA: TGTGCCAGCAGCGTAGGGTGGGGGGGAATCAATGAGCAGTTCTTC
CDR3 protein: CASSVGWGGINEQFF

J gene: TRBJ2-1
V gene: TRBV11-1
clone size: NA
D gene: NA
CDR3 DNA: TGTGCCAGCAGCTTAGCCCCGGGGGCTCACGACAATGAGCAGTTCTTC
CDR3 protein: CASSLAPGAHDNEQFF

J gene: TRBJ1-2
V gene: TRBV29-1
clone size: NA
D gene: TRBD1
CDR3 DNA: TGCAGCGTTGGAGGGGGCGGTGACTATGGCTACACCTTC
CDR3 protein: CSVGGGGDYGYTF

J gene: TRBJ2-5
V gene: TRBV28
clone size: NA
D gene: TRBD1
CDR3 DNA: TGTGCCAGCATCACCGGCGGGAACAGGGGGCAAGAGACCCAGTACTTC
CDR3 protein: CASITGGNRGQETQYF

J gene: TRBJ1-3
V gene: TRBV6-1
clone size: NA
D gene: NA
CDR3 DNA: TGTGCCACGGCATTGGGTAGGGCTGGAAACACCATATATTTT
CDR3 protein: CATALGRAGNTIYF

J gene: TRBJ1-3
V gene: TRBV5-1
clone size: NA
D gene: NA
CDR3 DNA: TGCGCCAGCAGCTTGGGGTCTTTTTCTGGAAACACCATATATTTT
CDR3 protein: CASSLGSFSGNTIYF

J gene: TRBJ2-1
V gene: TRBV9
clone size: NA
D gene: TRBD2
CDR3 DNA: TGTGCCAGCAGCTATCGACTAGCGGGATTGTCGGATGAGCAGTTCTTC
CDR3 protein: CASSYRLAGLSDEQFF

J gene: TRBJ1-3
V gene: TRBV7-2
clone size: NA
D gene: NA
CDR3 DNA: TGTGCCAGCAGCCTAGGGACCTCTGGAAACACCATATATTTT
CDR3 protein: CASSLGTSGNTIYF

J gene: TRBJ2-2
V gene: TRBV7-7
clone size: NA
D gene: NA
CDR3 DNA: TGTGCCAGCAGCTTAGGCCAGAGGGGTACCGGGGAGCTGTTTTTT
CDR3 protein: CASSLGQRGTGELFF

J gene: TRBJ1-6
V gene: TRBV28
clone size: NA
D gene: TRBD1
CDR3 DNA: TGTGCCGTCACAGGGGCCCCCTATAATTCACCCCTCCACTTT
CDR3 protein: CAVTGAPYNSPLHF

J gene: TRBJ2-7
V gene: TRBV18
clone size: NA
D gene: NA
CDR3 DNA: TGTGCCACCGCAGGGGGGATTTCAGCCAGAATCGTCCACGAGCAGTACTTC
CDR3 protein: CATAGGISARIVHEQYF

J gene: TRBJ2-7
V gene: TRBV29-1
clone size: NA
D gene: NA
CDR3 DNA: TGCAGCGTTGAAGATCGGAACGGAACCTACGAGCAGTACTTC
CDR3 protein: CSVEDRNGTYEQYF

J gene: TRBJ2-2
V gene: TRBV5-1
clone size: NA
D gene: TRBD1
CDR3 DNA: TGCGCCAGCAGCATTGACAGGGGGCCGATCACCGGGGAGCTGTTTTTT
CDR3 protein: CASSIDRGPITGELFF

J gene: TRBJ1-1
V gene: TRBV2
clone size: NA
D gene: NA
CDR3 DNA: TGTGCCAGCACCCTCGAGGGGGTGAACACTGAAGCTTTCTTT
CDR3 protein: CASTLEGVNTEAFF

J gene: TRBJ2-1
V gene: TRBV7-8
clone size: NA
D gene: NA
CDR3 DNA: TGTGCCAGCAGCTCCTATGATGAGCAGTTCTTC
CDR3 protein: CASSSYDEQFF